These 12 T cell receptor beta chains were all obtained from the same sample, sequenced in a study of T cells in women clearing cervical HPV infection (dated by TCRdb to the late 2010s). The method was the immunoSEQ multiplex PCR assay. TCRdb took over this immuneACCESS table, retaining in-frame rearrangements with V and J assigned. Such tables are incomplete; in checked studies, under half of the missing clones stem from an unresolved V gene, and the remainder is unexplained. The table of this sample itemizes around 33,000 clones. In total, the top ten clones hold 15% to 20% of the sample. The sequenced sample consisted of blood buffy coat. These receptors came from a woman between 18 and 70 years old with a cervical HPV16 infection that either progressed to CIN3+ or cleared (not recorded which).

A note on this clone: The CDR3 end is not reached by the read, which stops 3 residues before it; the germline J gene fills it in. The chain carries TRBV30 and TRBJ2-7, with D possibly TRBD2 on 6 matching bases. CDR3 size: 14 residues. Trimming removed 0 bases from V and 1 base from J, with 10 bases in between. In germline, CDR1 is GTSNPN, CDR2 SVGIG (reference sequence). This chain's CDR3 is CAWSVGGVSYEQYF. Partial CDR3 DNA: TGTGCCTGGAGTGTAGGAGGGGTATCCTACGAG. Complete variable domain (other parts from reference TRBV30 and TRBJ2-7): SQTIHQWPATLVQPVGSPLSLECTVEGTSNPNLYWYRQAAGRGLQLLFYSVGIGQISSEVPQNLSASRPQDRQFILSSKKLLLSDSGFYLCAWSVGGVSYEQYFGPGTRLTVT.

Worth noting for this clone: A read error may produce the germline difference seen at one junction end. The read gets to within 3 residues of the CDR3 end, and the germline J gene fills in the rest. The gene calls are TRBV7-7 and TRBJ2-3; TRBD1 might be the D (6 bases). CDR3 length equals 14 residues. The germline CDR1 and CDR2 sequences are SSHAT and FNYEAQ (reference sequence). CDR3 DNA, as far as it was read: TGTGCTAGCAGCCCGGTCGTACAGGGAGAGACG. Translation: CASSPVVQGET. The full-length CDR3 reads as CASSPVVQGETQYF.

With regard to this clone: Coverage ceases 3 residues before the CDR3 finishes, and the germline J gene fills in the end. This specimen includes other DNA sequences encoding the same CDR3. This chain joins TRBV18 and TRBJ2-2; TRBD1 aligns across 7 bases. The CDR3 runs 16 residues. Germline CDR1 KGHSH, CDR2 LQKENI. CDR3 DNA (partial): TGTGCCAGCTCCCCTCGACAGGGTGGAGGTAATGAAAAG. It is translated as CASSPRQGGGNEK. The entire CDR3 protein is CASSPRQGGGNEKLFF.

To note about this clone: The DNA ends 3 residues before the CDR3 does, and the rest of the CDR3 is filled in from the germline J gene. V gene TRBV20-1 combines with J gene TRBJ2-5; D remains ambiguous. V dropped 1 base and J dropped 0 bases, with 12 bases sitting between them. The germline V gene has CDR1 DFQATT and CDR2 SNEGSKA (reference sequence). The CDR3 has 15 residues. The CDR3 DNA, read in part, is TGCAGTGCTAGAGGGGCTTTGGCTTACCAAGAGACC. It yields the protein CSARGALAYQET. The complete CDR3 protein is CSARGALAYQETQYF.

As for this clone: The read ends 3 residues before the CDR3 terminus; that terminus is restored from the germline J gene. The chain joins TRBV7-9 to TRBJ1-2; 8 bases are shared with TRBD1. Germline V gives CDR1 SEHNR, CDR2 FQNEAQ (reference sequence). The CDR3 totals 13 residues. V trimming: 3 bases; J trimming: 7 bases; junction bases outside the gene matches: 4. CDR3 amino acids: CASSLDRVAGYTF. Incomplete CDR3 DNA: TGTGCCAGCAGCTTGGACAGGGTGGCTGGC.

In regard to this clone: The read ends 3 residues before the CDR3 terminus; that terminus is restored from the germline J gene. The chain employs TRBV5-1 and TRBJ2-1; possibly TRBD2 for D (6 bases). V lost 0 bases, J lost 9 bases, and 7 bases lay in between. Germline lookup yields CDR1 SGHRS and CDR2 YFSETQ. This CDR3 is built from 12 residues. CDR3 in amino acids: CASSLGRGEQFF. Incomplete CDR3 DNA: TGCGCCAGCAGCTTGGGGCGGGGTGAG.

A word on this clone: The observed sequence ends 3 residues before the CDR3 terminus, with the missing tail filled in from the germline J gene. This sequence joins TRBV2 and TRBJ1-2; no reliable D call. V dropped 6 bases and J dropped 2 bases, with 10 bases sitting between them. The CDR3 loop spans 13 amino acids. The germline V gene has CDR1 SNHLY and CDR2 FYNNEI. The CDR3 bases that were read are TGTGCCAGCAGGGCGGTGCCGAACTATGGC. This sequence encodes CASRAVPNYG. In full, the CDR3 is CASRAVPNYGYTF.

CDR3 DNA (partial): TGTGCCAGCTCACCCAGGGCTTCTGACGGGACC. It yields the protein CASSPRASDGT. The complete CDR3 protein is CASSPRASDGTQYF. This rearrangement joins TRBV18 to TRBJ2-5; the D gene is possibly TRBD1 (5 bases). The sequence runs out 3 residues before the end of the CDR3; the remainder is reconstructed from the germline J gene. The V and J ends lost 3 bases and 7 bases respectively, with 15 bases between them. The CDR3 consists of 14 residues. The germline V gene encodes CDR1 KGHSH and CDR2 LQKENI.

Notes on this clone: The read ends 3 residues before the CDR3 terminus; that terminus is restored from the germline J gene. This chain connects TRBV4-1 to TRBJ2-7; D remains ambiguous. The CDR3 length is 13 residues. Trimming cost V 1 base and J 5 bases, with 9 bases left between them. In germline, CDR1 is MGHRA, CDR2 YSYEKL. Partial CDR3 DNA: TGCGCCAGCAGCCAAGGAGGTTACAACGAG. Protein: CASSQGGYNE. The whole CDR3 is CASSQGGYNEQYF.

The sequenced CDR3 bases are TGTGCCAGCAGCCTTAGCGGGAGTCACGAC. Residues: CASSLSGSHD. The whole CDR3 protein is CASSLSGSHDYTF. The chain uses TRBV7-9 and TRBJ1-2, with D uncertain. The observed sequence ends 3 residues before the CDR3 terminus, with the missing tail filled in from the germline J gene. The germline gives CDR1 SEHNR, CDR2 FQNEAQ (reference sequence). The length of the CDR3 is 13 residues.

Concerning this clone: The read terminates 3 residues ahead of where the CDR3 ends, so the germline J gene completes it. The V call is TRBV6-2 or TRBV6-3, the J call TRBJ2-5; 7 nucleotides align to TRBD1. The germline CDR1 and CDR2 sequences are MNHEY and SVGEGT. The V gene end was trimmed by 6 bases and the J gene end by 4 bases; junction bases not matched to a gene: 5. The CDR3 contains 13 residues. CDR3 region: CASRRQGGETQYF. The sequenced part of the CDR3 DNA is TGTGCCAGCAGGAGACAGGGCGGAGAGACC.

Details on this clone: The missing CDR3 end, 3 residues past where the read stops, is filled in from the germline J gene. V usage is TRBV29-1 and J usage is TRBJ1-1; a possible D gene is TRBD1 (5 bases). This CDR3 has 15 amino acids. Trimming took off 5 bases at V and 0 bases at J, with 16 bases between the two ends. Germline values: CDR1 SQVTM, CDR2 ANQGSEA. The chain's CDR3 is CSVLPRQIMNTEAFF. CDR3 DNA (partial): TGCAGCGTTCTGCCGCGACAGATTATGAACACTGAA.